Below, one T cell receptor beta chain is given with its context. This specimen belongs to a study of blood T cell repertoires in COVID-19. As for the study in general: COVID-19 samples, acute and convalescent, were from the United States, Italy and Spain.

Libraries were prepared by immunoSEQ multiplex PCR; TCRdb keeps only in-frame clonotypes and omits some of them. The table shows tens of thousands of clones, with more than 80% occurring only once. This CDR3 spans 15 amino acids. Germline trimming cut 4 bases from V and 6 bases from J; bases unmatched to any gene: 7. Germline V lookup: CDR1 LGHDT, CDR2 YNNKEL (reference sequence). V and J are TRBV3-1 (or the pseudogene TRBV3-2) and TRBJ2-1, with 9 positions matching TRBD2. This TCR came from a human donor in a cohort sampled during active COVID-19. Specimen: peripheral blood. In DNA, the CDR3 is TGTGCCAGCAGCCCATTAGCGGGGGATATCAATGAGCAGTTCTTC. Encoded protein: CASSPLAGDINEQFF.